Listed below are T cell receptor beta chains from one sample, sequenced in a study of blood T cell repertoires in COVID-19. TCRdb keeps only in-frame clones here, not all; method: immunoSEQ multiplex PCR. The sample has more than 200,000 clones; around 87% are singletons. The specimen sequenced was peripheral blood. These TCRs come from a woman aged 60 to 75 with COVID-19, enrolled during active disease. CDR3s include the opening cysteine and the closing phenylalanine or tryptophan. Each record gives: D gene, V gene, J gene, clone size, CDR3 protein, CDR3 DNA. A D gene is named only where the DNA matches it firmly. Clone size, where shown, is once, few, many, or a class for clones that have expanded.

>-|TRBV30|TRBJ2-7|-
CAWGGDNSYEQYF
TGTGCCTGGGGGGGGGACAACTCCTACGAGCAGTACTTC
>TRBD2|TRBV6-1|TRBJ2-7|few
CASSGTSGRARDYEQYF
TGTGCCAGCAGTGGGACTAGCGGGAGGGCCAGGGACTACGAGCAGTACTTC
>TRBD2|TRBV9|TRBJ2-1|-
CASSAQGGVAGVNEQFF
TGTGCCAGCAGCGCCCAGGGTGGTGTAGCGGGAGTAAATGAGCAGTTCTTC
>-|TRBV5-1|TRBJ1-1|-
CASSLGQGFTEAFF
TGCGCCAGCAGCTTGGGCCAGGGTTTCACTGAAGCTTTCTTT
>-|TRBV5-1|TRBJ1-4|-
CASSPSQVNEKLFF
TGCGCCAGCAGCCCTTCTCAGGTTAATGAAAAACTGTTTTTT
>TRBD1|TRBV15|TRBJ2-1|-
CATSRGTGGLVDEQFF
TGTGCCACCAGCAGGGGGACAGGGGGGTTGGTAGATGAGCAGTTCTTC
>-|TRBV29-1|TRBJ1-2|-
CSVDHPGYYGYTF
TGCAGCGTTGATCATCCGGGGTACTATGGCTACACCTTC
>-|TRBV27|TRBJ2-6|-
CASSLVGTRANSGANVLTF
TGTGCCAGCAGTTTAGTCGGCACCAGGGCTAACTCTGGGGCCAACGTCCTGACTTTC
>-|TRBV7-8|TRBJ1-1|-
CASRLWGEWGEAFF
TGTGCCAGCCGACTCTGGGGGGAGTGGGGTGAAGCTTTCTTT
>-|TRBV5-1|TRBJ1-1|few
CASSLSGGAREAFF
TGCGCCAGCAGCTTGTCGGGGGGCGCCCGGGAAGCTTTCTTT
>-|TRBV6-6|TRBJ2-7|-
CASSWGTFYEQYF
TGTGCCAGCAGTTGGGGGACATTCTACGAGCAGTACTTC
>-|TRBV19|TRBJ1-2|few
CASSNRDIAYGYTF
TGTGCCAGTAGTAACCGGGACATCGCCTATGGCTACACCTTC
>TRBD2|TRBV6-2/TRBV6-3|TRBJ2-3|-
CASSQIAGGPSGTDTQYF
TGTGCCAGCAGTCAAATAGCGGGAGGGCCGTCCGGCACAGATACGCAGTATTTT
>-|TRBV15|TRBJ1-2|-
CATSRGTTGNYGYTF
TGTGCCACCAGCAGAGGCACGACAGGCAACTATGGCTACACCTTC
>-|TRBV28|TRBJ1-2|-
CASNRPGANYGYTF
TGTGCCAGCAATAGGCCGGGAGCTAACTATGGCTACACCTTC
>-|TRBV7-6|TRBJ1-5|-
CASSLSFFQPQHF
TGTGCCAGCAGCCTCTCCTTTTTTCAGCCCCAGCATTTT
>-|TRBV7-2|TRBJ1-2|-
CASSLAPPKLNGYTF
TGTGCCAGCAGCTTAGCGCCACCCAAACTGAATGGCTACACCTTC
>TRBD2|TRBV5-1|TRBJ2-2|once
CASSLVAGSTGELFF
TGCGCCAGCAGCTTGGTAGCGGGATCGACCGGGGAGCTGTTTTTT
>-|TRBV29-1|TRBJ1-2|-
CSGAPGDYGYTF
TGCAGCGGGGCCCCGGGGGACTATGGCTACACCTTC
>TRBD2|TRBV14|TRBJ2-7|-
CASSQGGTSGSYEQYF
TGTGCCAGCAGCCAAGGGGGGACTAGCGGGAGTTACGAGCAGTACTTC
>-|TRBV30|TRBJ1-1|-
CAWSRNGNTEAFF
TGTGCCTGGAGTCGAAACGGGAACACTGAAGCTTTCTTT
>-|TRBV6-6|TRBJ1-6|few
CASSPGPAGSPLHF
TGTGCCAGCAGCCCCGGTCCGGCGGGCTCACCCCTCCACTTT
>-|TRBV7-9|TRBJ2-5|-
CASSSPPDYQETQYF
TGTGCCAGCAGCTCCCCCCCGGACTACCAAGAGACCCAGTACTTC
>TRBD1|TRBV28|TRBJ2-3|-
CASRDRGPQRVTDTQYF
TGTGCCAGCCGAGACAGGGGGCCCCAGCGCGTCACAGATACGCAGTATTTT
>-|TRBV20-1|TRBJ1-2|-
CSALDSYGYTF
TGCAGTGCCTTGGACAGTTATGGCTACACCTTC
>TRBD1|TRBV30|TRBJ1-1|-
CAWSVIQGFAEAFF
TGTGCCTGGAGTGTCATACAGGGGTTCGCCGAAGCTTTCTTT